The clone carrying this T cell receptor (beta chain) was detected many times. Its antigen is currently unknown. cDNA molecules carried unique molecular identifiers, and template switching added a universal primer site. One entry per CDR3 protein, called by TCRdb with MiXCR from the 5' RACE reads. The repertoire includes 650,000 to 800,000 distinct CDR3 sequences, less than 10% of them detected once, and approximately 0.89% sits in the top ten. CDR1 ENHRY and CDR2 SYGVKD come from the germline V gene. There are 14 residues in the CDR3. With V trimmed by 6 bases and J by 6 bases, 6 bases remained unmatched. The data stem from a study of identical twins. General study findings and limits: Within twin pairs, the out-of-frame alpha sequences they shared showed excess low generation probability.

Healthy Caucasians made up all donors. These data also formed part of another study, on yellow fever vaccine responses in identical twins.

The material sequenced was PBMCs. The chain combines TRBV10-3 with TRBJ2-1; 9 bases are shared with TRBD1. This receptor was obtained from a woman aged 18-30 years in good health. In nucleotides, the CDR3 is TGTGCCATCAGGCCGGGACAGGGAGGCAATGAGCAGTTCTTC. Its protein is CAIRPGQGGNEQFF.